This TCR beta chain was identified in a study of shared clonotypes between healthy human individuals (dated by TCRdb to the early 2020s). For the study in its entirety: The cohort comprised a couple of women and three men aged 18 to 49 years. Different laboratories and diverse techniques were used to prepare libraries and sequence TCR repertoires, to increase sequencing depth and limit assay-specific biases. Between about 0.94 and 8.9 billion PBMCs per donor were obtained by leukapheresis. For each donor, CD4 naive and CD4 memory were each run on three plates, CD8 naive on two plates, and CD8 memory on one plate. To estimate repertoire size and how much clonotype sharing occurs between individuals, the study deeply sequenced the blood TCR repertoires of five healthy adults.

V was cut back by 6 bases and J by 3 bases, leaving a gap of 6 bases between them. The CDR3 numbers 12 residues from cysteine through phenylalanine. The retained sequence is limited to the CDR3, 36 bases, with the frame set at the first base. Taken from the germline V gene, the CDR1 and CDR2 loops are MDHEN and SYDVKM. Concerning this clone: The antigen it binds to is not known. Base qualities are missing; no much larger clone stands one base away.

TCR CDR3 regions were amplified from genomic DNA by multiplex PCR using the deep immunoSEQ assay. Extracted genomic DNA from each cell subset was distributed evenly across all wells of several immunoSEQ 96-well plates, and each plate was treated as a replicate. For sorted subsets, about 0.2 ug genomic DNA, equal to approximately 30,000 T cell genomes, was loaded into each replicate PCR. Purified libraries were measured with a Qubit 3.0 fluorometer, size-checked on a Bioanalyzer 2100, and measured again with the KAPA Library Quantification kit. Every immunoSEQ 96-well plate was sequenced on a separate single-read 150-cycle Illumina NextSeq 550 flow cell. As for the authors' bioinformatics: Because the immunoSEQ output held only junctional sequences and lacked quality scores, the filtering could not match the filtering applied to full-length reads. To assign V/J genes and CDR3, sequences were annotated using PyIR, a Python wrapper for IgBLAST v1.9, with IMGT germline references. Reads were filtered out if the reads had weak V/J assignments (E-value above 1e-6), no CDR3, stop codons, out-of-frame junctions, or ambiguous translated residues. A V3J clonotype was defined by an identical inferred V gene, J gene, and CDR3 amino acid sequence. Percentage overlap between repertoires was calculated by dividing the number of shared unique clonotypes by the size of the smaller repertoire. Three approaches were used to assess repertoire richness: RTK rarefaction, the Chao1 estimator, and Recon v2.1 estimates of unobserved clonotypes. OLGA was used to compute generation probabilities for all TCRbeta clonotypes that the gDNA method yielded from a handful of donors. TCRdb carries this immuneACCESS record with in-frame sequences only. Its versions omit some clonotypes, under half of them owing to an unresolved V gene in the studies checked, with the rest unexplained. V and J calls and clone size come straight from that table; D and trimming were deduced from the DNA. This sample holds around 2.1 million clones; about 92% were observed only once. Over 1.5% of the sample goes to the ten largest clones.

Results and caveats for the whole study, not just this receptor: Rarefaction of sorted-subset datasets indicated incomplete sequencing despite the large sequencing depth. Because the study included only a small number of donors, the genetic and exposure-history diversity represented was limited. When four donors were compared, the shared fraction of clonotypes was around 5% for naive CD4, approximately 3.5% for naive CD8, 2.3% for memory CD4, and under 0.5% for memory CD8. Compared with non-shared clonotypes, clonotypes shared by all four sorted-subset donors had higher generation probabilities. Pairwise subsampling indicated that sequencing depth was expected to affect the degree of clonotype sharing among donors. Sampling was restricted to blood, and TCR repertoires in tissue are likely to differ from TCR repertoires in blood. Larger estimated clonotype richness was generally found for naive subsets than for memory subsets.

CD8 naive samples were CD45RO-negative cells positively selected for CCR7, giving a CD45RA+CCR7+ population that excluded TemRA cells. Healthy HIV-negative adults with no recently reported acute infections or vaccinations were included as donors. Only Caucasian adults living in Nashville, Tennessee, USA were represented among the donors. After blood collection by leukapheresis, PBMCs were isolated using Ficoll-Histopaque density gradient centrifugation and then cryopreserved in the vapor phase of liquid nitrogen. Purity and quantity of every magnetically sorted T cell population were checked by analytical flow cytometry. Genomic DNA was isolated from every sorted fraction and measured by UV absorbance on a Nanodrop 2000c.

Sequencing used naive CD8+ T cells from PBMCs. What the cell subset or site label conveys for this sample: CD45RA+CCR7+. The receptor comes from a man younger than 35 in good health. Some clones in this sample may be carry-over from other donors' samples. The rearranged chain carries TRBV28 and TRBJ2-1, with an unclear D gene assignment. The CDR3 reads CASRRNYNEQFF. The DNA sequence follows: TGTGCCAGCAGGCGGAACTACAATGAGCAGTTCTTC.